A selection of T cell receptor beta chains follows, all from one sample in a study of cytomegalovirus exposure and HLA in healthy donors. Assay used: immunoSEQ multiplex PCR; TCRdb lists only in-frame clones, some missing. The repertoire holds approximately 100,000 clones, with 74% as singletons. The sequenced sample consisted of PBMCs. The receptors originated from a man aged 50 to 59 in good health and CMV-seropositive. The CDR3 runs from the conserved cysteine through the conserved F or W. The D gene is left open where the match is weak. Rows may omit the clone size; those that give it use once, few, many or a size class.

cdr3_aa: CASSSAGTGAQEGNQPQHF; cdr3_nt: TGTGCCAGTAGTAGCGCGGGGACCGGGGCCCAGGAAGGCAATCAGCCCCAGCATTTT; v_call: TRBV19; clone_size: -; d_call: -; j_call: TRBJ1-5
cdr3_aa: CASSFLLGGEKNQPQHF; cdr3_nt: TGTGCCAGCAGTTTCCTTTTAGGGGGGGAGAAAAATCAGCCCCAGCATTTT; v_call: TRBV28; clone_size: few; d_call: -; j_call: TRBJ1-5
cdr3_aa: CSARDGVRPPF; cdr3_nt: TGCAGTGCTAGGGATGGAGTCCGGCCTCCCTTT; v_call: TRBV20-1; clone_size: -; d_call: -; j_call: TRBJ1-1
cdr3_aa: CASGPWDRVGGYTF; cdr3_nt: TGTGCTAGTGGGCCTTGGGACAGGGTTGGGGGCTACACCTTC; v_call: TRBV12-5; clone_size: -; d_call: TRBD1; j_call: TRBJ1-2
cdr3_aa: CASSATGTPSTDTQYF; cdr3_nt: TGTGCCAGCAGCGCCACCGGGACTCCAAGCACAGATACGCAGTATTTT; v_call: TRBV9; clone_size: -; d_call: -; j_call: TRBJ2-3
cdr3_aa: CASSEGLGAYEQYF; cdr3_nt: TGTGCCAGCAGTGAAGGATTGGGAGCCTACGAGCAGTACTTC; v_call: TRBV2; clone_size: -; d_call: -; j_call: TRBJ2-7
cdr3_aa: CASSYPYKGAFIDTQYF; cdr3_nt: TGCGCCAGCAGCTACCCGTACAAGGGGGCTTTTATAGATACGCAGTATTTT; v_call: TRBV5-1; clone_size: -; d_call: TRBD1; j_call: TRBJ2-3
cdr3_aa: CASSSTSGSYEQYF; cdr3_nt: TGCGCCAGCAGTAGCACTAGCGGGAGCTACGAGCAGTACTTC; v_call: TRBV10-1; clone_size: -; d_call: TRBD2; j_call: TRBJ2-7
cdr3_aa: CASSSTGATDTQYF; cdr3_nt: TGCGCCAGCAGCTCGACAGGGGCGACAGATACGCAGTATTTT; v_call: TRBV5-1; clone_size: -; d_call: TRBD1; j_call: TRBJ2-3
cdr3_aa: CASMDSPQDTQYF; cdr3_nt: TGTGCCAGCATGGACAGTCCCCAAGATACGCAGTATTTT; v_call: TRBV2; clone_size: -; d_call: -; j_call: TRBJ2-3
cdr3_aa: CASSEALAGGPLAETQYF; cdr3_nt: TGTGCCAGCAGTGAAGCCCTAGCGGGAGGGCCGTTAGCAGAGACCCAGTACTTC; v_call: TRBV2; clone_size: -; d_call: TRBD2; j_call: TRBJ2-5
cdr3_aa: CASSSGLDIRETQYF; cdr3_nt: TGTGCCAGCAGTTCCGGACTAGACATCAGGGAGACCCAGTACTTC; v_call: TRBV6-5; clone_size: -; d_call: TRBD2; j_call: TRBJ2-5
cdr3_aa: CASSQDGQGLQPQHF; cdr3_nt: TGCGCCAGCAGCCAAGATGGACAGGGGCTGCAGCCCCAGCATTTT; v_call: TRBV4-1; clone_size: -; d_call: TRBD1; j_call: TRBJ1-5
cdr3_aa: CASSENSGGYSPLHF; cdr3_nt: TGTGCCAGCAGTGAGAACAGCGGGGGGTATTCACCCCTCCACTTT; v_call: TRBV25-1; clone_size: few; d_call: -; j_call: TRBJ1-6
cdr3_aa: CASSLSLLAGGPDEQYF; cdr3_nt: TGTGCCAGCAGCCTCTCCTTACTAGCGGGGGGGCCTGACGAGCAGTACTTC; v_call: TRBV7-2; clone_size: once; d_call: TRBD2; j_call: TRBJ2-7
cdr3_aa: CASSLERTSSYEQYF; cdr3_nt: TGTGCCAGCAGCTTAGAGCGGACAAGCTCCTACGAGCAGTACTTC; v_call: TRBV11-2; clone_size: -; d_call: -; j_call: TRBJ2-7
cdr3_aa: CASSRGDYSYEQYF; cdr3_nt: TGTGCCAGCAGCCGAGGGGACTACTCCTACGAGCAGTACTTC; v_call: TRBV11-1; clone_size: -; d_call: TRBD2; j_call: TRBJ2-7
cdr3_aa: CASLQGAQGDTQYF; cdr3_nt: TGTGCCAGCTTACAGGGGGCGCAGGGAGATACGCAGTATTTT; v_call: TRBV10-3; clone_size: -; d_call: TRBD1; j_call: TRBJ2-3
cdr3_aa: CASSLARGYGYTF; cdr3_nt: TGTGCCAGCAGTTTAGCCAGAGGCTATGGCTACACCTTC; v_call: TRBV27; clone_size: once; d_call: -; j_call: TRBJ1-2
cdr3_aa: CASSLSLDSTTEAFF; cdr3_nt: TGTGCCAGCAGCTTGTCGTTGGACAGCACCACTGAAGCTTTCTTT; v_call: TRBV7-9; clone_size: -; d_call: -; j_call: TRBJ1-1
cdr3_aa: CASSHSSGRGPYNEQFF; cdr3_nt: TGTGCCAGCAGCCACTCAAGCGGCAGGGGGCCCTACAATGAGCAGTTCTTC; v_call: TRBV4-2; clone_size: -; d_call: TRBD1; j_call: TRBJ2-1
cdr3_aa: CASSPPGQFYGYTF; cdr3_nt: TGTGCCAGCTCACCTCCGGGACAGTTCTATGGCTACACCTTC; v_call: TRBV18; clone_size: once; d_call: TRBD1; j_call: TRBJ1-2
cdr3_aa: CASSPLSWSRDNEQFF; cdr3_nt: TGTGCCAGCAGCCCTTTAAGCTGGAGTAGAGACAATGAGCAGTTCTTC; v_call: TRBV14; clone_size: -; d_call: -; j_call: TRBJ2-1
cdr3_aa: CASSAYSTGRRGDQPQHF; cdr3_nt: TGTGCCAGCAGTGCTTACTCGACAGGGCGCCGTGGGGATCAGCCCCAGCATTTT; v_call: TRBV6-1; clone_size: -; d_call: TRBD1; j_call: TRBJ1-5
cdr3_aa: CASSFWPPGQDLSYEQYF; cdr3_nt: TGCGCCAGCAGCTTTTGGCCCCCGGGACAGGACCTTTCCTACGAGCAGTACTTC; v_call: TRBV5-1; clone_size: -; d_call: TRBD1; j_call: TRBJ2-7
cdr3_aa: CASSQDQVAGPSGYTF; cdr3_nt: TGTGCCAGCAGCCAAGATCAGGTGGCGGGCCCCTCTGGCTACACCTTC; v_call: TRBV14; clone_size: -; d_call: -; j_call: TRBJ1-2
cdr3_aa: CASRRTGGYGYTF; cdr3_nt: TGTGCCAGCAGACGAACAGGGGGCTATGGCTACACCTTC; v_call: TRBV6-1; clone_size: -; d_call: TRBD1; j_call: TRBJ1-2
cdr3_aa: CASRNRDSFYEQYF; cdr3_nt: TGTGCCAGCAGAAATCGGGACAGCTTCTACGAGCAGTACTTC; v_call: TRBV28; clone_size: -; d_call: TRBD1; j_call: TRBJ2-7
cdr3_aa: CASTRQGNTEAFF; cdr3_nt: TGTGCCAGCACCCGACAGGGGAACACTGAAGCTTTCTTT; v_call: TRBV6-1; clone_size: -; d_call: TRBD1; j_call: TRBJ1-1
cdr3_aa: CASSYSMGGDTEAFF; cdr3_nt: TGTGCCAGCAGTTACTCGATGGGCGGGGACACTGAAGCTTTCTTT; v_call: TRBV6-5; clone_size: -; d_call: -; j_call: TRBJ1-1
cdr3_aa: CASSGGQGRREKLFF; cdr3_nt: TGTGCCAGCAGCGGCGGACAGGGAAGACGGGAAAAACTGTTTTTT; v_call: TRBV9; clone_size: once; d_call: TRBD1; j_call: TRBJ1-4
cdr3_aa: CASSIATEEETQYF; cdr3_nt: TGTGCCAGTAGTATAGCGACAGAAGAAGAGACCCAGTACTTC; v_call: TRBV19; clone_size: -; d_call: -; j_call: TRBJ2-5
cdr3_aa: CASSRDQGGYGYTF; cdr3_nt: TGTGCCAGCAGTCGGGACCAGGGAGGATATGGCTACACCTTC; v_call: TRBV6-6; clone_size: -; d_call: -; j_call: TRBJ1-2
cdr3_aa: CASSEAPGANGYTF; cdr3_nt: TGTGCCAGCAGTGAAGCGCCAGGGGCCAATGGCTACACCTTC; v_call: TRBV2; clone_size: -; d_call: -; j_call: TRBJ1-2
cdr3_aa: CASSFDRGLYEQYF; cdr3_nt: TGCGCCAGCAGCTTTGACAGGGGGCTCTACGAGCAGTACTTC; v_call: TRBV5-1; clone_size: -; d_call: TRBD1; j_call: TRBJ2-7
cdr3_aa: CASSLLAGMQYEQFF; cdr3_nt: TGTGCCAGCAGCCTTCTAGCGGGGATGCAATATGAGCAGTTCTTC; v_call: TRBV4-2; clone_size: few; d_call: TRBD2; j_call: TRBJ2-1
cdr3_aa: CASSSLGTGDYGYTF; cdr3_nt: TGCGCCAGCAGCTCCCTTGGTACAGGGGACTATGGCTACACCTTC; v_call: TRBV5-1; clone_size: few; d_call: TRBD1; j_call: TRBJ1-2
cdr3_aa: CAVWRDRARGNTIYF; cdr3_nt: TGTGCCGTGTGGCGGGACAGGGCGCGAGGAAACACCATATATTTT; v_call: TRBV30; clone_size: few; d_call: TRBD1; j_call: TRBJ1-3
cdr3_aa: CSVEAGIGGNTIYF; cdr3_nt: TGCAGCGTTGAGGCGGGCATAGGGGGAAACACCATATATTTT; v_call: TRBV29-1; clone_size: -; d_call: -; j_call: TRBJ1-3
cdr3_aa: CASSPSAGSEAFF; cdr3_nt: TGTGCCAGCTCACCATCTGCGGGGAGTGAAGCTTTCTTT; v_call: TRBV18; clone_size: -; d_call: -; j_call: TRBJ1-1
cdr3_aa: CASSSGHTATNEKLFF; cdr3_nt: TGCGCCAGCAGCTCCGGACACACCGCAACTAATGAAAAACTGTTTTTT; v_call: TRBV5-1; clone_size: -; d_call: -; j_call: TRBJ1-4
cdr3_aa: CASSLHSTDTQYF; cdr3_nt: TGTGCCAGCAGCTTACATAGCACAGATACGCAGTATTTT; v_call: TRBV11-3; clone_size: few; d_call: -; j_call: TRBJ2-3
cdr3_aa: CASSQAIYPGETQYF; cdr3_nt: TGCGCCAGCAGCCAAGCCATCTACCCCGGGGAGACCCAGTACTTC; v_call: TRBV4-1; clone_size: -; d_call: -; j_call: TRBJ2-5
cdr3_aa: CASSLGGINTGELFF; cdr3_nt: TGTGCCAGCAGCTTAGGAGGAATCAACACCGGGGAGCTGTTTTTT; v_call: TRBV11-2; clone_size: few; d_call: -; j_call: TRBJ2-2
cdr3_aa: CASSPYLGRRQYF; cdr3_nt: TGCGCCAGCAGCCCATATCTGGGGCGTAGGCAGTACTTC; v_call: TRBV10-1; clone_size: -; d_call: -; j_call: TRBJ2-7
cdr3_aa: CASSLEGFKTGRQAFF; cdr3_nt: TGCGCCAGCAGCTTGGAGGGATTCAAGACAGGTAGGCAAGCTTTCTTT; v_call: TRBV5-1; clone_size: -; d_call: -; j_call: TRBJ1-1
cdr3_aa: CASRDRPNEKLFF; cdr3_nt: TGTGCCAGCAGGGACAGGCCTAATGAAAAACTGTTTTTT; v_call: TRBV2; clone_size: -; d_call: TRBD1; j_call: TRBJ1-4
cdr3_aa: CASSRGRTYEQYF; cdr3_nt: TGTGCCAGCAGCAGAGGGCGGACCTACGAGCAGTACTTC; v_call: TRBV7-2; clone_size: -; d_call: -; j_call: TRBJ2-7
cdr3_aa: CASRTGTGPGELFF; cdr3_nt: TGTGCCAGCAGAACCGGGACAGGGCCCGGGGAGCTGTTTTTT; v_call: TRBV6-5; clone_size: -; d_call: TRBD1; j_call: TRBJ2-2
cdr3_aa: CSVREGLTGELFF; cdr3_nt: TGCAGCGTGCGGGAGGGCCTCACCGGGGAGCTGTTTTTT; v_call: TRBV29-1; clone_size: -; d_call: TRBD2; j_call: TRBJ2-2
cdr3_aa: CAIAQGSSGYTF; cdr3_nt: TGTGCCATCGCGCAGGGTTCTAGTGGCTACACCTTC; v_call: TRBV10-3; clone_size: -; d_call: -; j_call: TRBJ1-2
cdr3_aa: CASSYSHGNTEAFF; cdr3_nt: TGTGCCAGCAGTTACTCGCATGGCAACACTGAAGCTTTCTTT; v_call: TRBV6-5; clone_size: -; d_call: -; j_call: TRBJ1-1
cdr3_aa: CASSWGLADNEQFF; cdr3_nt: TGTGCCAGCAGCTGGGGGCTAGCGGACAATGAGCAGTTCTTC; v_call: TRBV7-9; clone_size: -; d_call: -; j_call: TRBJ2-1
cdr3_aa: CASSLAGTSADTQYF; cdr3_nt: TGCGCCAGCAGCTTGGCGGGGACTAGCGCAGATACGCAGTATTTT; v_call: TRBV5-1; clone_size: -; d_call: TRBD2; j_call: TRBJ2-3
cdr3_aa: CASSRPRGSSSYEQYF; cdr3_nt: TGCGCCAGCAGCCGCCCCAGGGGGTCAAGCTCCTACGAGCAGTACTTC; v_call: TRBV5-1; clone_size: -; d_call: TRBD1; j_call: TRBJ2-7
cdr3_aa: CASSPGQGADEKLFF; cdr3_nt: TGCGCCAGCAGCCCGGGACAGGGGGCGGATGAAAAACTGTTTTTT; v_call: TRBV5-1; clone_size: many; d_call: TRBD1; j_call: TRBJ1-4
cdr3_aa: CASSLGPSGYNEQFF; cdr3_nt: TGTGCCAGCTCCTTAGGGCCTAGCGGTTACAATGAGCAGTTCTTC; v_call: TRBV2; clone_size: -; d_call: TRBD2; j_call: TRBJ2-1